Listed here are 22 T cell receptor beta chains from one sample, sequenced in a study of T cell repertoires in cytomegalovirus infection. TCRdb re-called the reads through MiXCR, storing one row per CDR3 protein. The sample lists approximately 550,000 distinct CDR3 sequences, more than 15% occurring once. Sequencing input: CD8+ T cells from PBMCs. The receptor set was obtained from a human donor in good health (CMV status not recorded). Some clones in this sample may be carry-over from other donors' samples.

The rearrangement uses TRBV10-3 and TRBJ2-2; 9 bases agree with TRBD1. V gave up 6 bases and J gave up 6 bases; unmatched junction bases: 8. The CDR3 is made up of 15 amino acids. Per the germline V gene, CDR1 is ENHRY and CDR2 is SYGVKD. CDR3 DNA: TGTGCCATCAGGCCCCGGACAGGGGCGGCCGGGGAGCTGTTTTTT. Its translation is CAIRPRTGAAGELFF.

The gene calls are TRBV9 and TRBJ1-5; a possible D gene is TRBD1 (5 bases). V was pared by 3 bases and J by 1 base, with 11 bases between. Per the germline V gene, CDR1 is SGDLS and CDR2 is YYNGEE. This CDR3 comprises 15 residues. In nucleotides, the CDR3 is TGTGCCAGCAGCGAGGGGTCAGGGAGCAATCAGCCCCAGCATTTT. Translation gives CASSEGSGSNQPQHF.

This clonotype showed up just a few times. For the CDR3, the DNA is TGTGCCAGCAGCTTACGAGGACGGATTAATGAAAAACTGTTTTTT. Translated: CASSLRGRINEKLFF. The V call is TRBV13, the J call TRBJ1-4; D call uncertain. The CDR3 sequence is 15 residues long. Germline-derived CDR1 and CDR2 are PRHDT and FYEKMQ (reference sequence). V was cut by 2 bases and J by 4 bases, with 11 bases left in between.

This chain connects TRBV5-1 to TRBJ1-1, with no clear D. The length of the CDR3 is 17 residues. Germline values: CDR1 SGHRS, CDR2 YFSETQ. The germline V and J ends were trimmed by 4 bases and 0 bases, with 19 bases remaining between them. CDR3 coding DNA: TGCGCCAGCAGCGCCGACGGAGGGTCAAACATGAACACTGAAGCTTTCTTT. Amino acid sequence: CASSADGGSNMNTEAFF.

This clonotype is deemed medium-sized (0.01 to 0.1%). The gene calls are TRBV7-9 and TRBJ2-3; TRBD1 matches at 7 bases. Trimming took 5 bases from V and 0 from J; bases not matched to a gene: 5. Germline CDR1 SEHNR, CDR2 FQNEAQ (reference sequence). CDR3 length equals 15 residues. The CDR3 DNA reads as TGTGCCAGCAGCGCCGACAGGGATAGCACAGATACGCAGTATTTT. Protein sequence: CASSADRDSTDTQYF.

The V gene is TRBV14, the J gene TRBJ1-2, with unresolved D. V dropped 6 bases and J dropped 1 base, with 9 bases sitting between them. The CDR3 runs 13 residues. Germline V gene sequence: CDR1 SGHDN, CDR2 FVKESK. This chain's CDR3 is CASSQIDNYGYTF. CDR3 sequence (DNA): TGTGCCAGCAGTCAAATCGATAACTATGGCTACACCTTC.

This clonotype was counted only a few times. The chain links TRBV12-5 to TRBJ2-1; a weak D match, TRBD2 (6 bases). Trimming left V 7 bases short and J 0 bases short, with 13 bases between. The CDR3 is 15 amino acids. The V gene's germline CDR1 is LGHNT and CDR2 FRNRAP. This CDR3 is CASARRGSSYNEQFF. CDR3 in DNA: TGTGCTAGTGCTCGACGGGGGAGCTCCTACAATGAGCAGTTCTTC.

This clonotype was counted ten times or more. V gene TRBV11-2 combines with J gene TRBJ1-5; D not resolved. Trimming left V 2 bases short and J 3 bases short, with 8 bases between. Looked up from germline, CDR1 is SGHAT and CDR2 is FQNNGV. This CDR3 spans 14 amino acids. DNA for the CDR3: TGTGCCAGCAGCTTAACACCGGTCAATCAGCCCCAGCATTTT. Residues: CASSLTPVNQPQHF. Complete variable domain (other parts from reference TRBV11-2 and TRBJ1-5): EAGVAQSPRYKIIEKRQSVAFWCNPISGHATLYWYQQILGQGPKLLIQFQNNGVVDDSQLPKDRFSAERLKGVDSTLKIQPAKLEDSAVYLCASSLTPVNQPQHFGDGTRLSIL.

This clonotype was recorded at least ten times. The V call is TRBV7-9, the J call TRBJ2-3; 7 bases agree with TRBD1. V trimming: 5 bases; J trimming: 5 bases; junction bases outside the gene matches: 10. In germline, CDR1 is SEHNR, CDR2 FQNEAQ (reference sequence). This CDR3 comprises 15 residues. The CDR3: CASSPIFGTEDTQYF. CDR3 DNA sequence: TGTGCCAGCAGCCCTATCTTTGGGACAGAAGATACGCAGTATTTT.

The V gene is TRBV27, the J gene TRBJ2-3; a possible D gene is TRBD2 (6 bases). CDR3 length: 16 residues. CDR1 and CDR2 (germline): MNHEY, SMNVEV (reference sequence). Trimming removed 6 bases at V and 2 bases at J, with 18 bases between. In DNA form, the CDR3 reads TGTGCCAGCAGCACCACCCTCCGGGGGTTCACAGATACGCAGTATTTT. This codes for CASSTTLRGFTDTQYF.

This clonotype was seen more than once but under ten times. DNA for the CDR3: TGTGCTAGTGGACCTGGACAGGGGCCACATGGCTACACCTTC. Translation gives CASGPGQGPHGYTF. The J gene is TRBJ1-2, the V gene TRBV12-5; 9 nucleotides line up with TRBD1. There are 14 residues in the CDR3. The junction had 8 bases not matched to a gene; V was cut back by 6 bases and J by 6 bases. Germline V gene lookup returns CDR1 LGHNT and CDR2 FRNRAP.

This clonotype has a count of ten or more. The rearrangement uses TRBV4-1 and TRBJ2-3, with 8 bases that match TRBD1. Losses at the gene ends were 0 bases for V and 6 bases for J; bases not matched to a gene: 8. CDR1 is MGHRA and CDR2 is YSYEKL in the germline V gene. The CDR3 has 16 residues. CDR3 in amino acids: CASSQEARGLRDTQYF. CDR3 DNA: TGCGCCAGCAGCCAAGAAGCCAGGGGGCTTAGGGATACGCAGTATTTT.

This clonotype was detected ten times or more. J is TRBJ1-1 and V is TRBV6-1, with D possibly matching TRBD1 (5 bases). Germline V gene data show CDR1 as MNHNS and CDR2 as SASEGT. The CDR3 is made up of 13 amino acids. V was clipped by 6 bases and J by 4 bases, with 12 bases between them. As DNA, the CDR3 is TGTGCCAGCAGGCGGGGCCCAGCCACTGAAGCTTTCTTT. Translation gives CASRRGPATEAFF.

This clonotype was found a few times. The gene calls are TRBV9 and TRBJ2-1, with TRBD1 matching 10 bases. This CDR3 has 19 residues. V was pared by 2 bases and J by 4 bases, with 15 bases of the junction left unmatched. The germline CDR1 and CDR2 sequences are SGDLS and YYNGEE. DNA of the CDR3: TGTGCCAGCAGCGTCGGACAGGGGGTGGCACGTTGGCGGTACAATGAGCAGTTCTTC. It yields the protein CASSVGQGVARWRYNEQFF.

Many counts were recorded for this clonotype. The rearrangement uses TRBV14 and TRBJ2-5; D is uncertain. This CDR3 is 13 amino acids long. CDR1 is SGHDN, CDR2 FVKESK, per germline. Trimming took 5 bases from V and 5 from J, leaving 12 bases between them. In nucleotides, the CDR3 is TGTGCCAGCAGCGATGGGGATTTTGAGACCCAGTACTTC. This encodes CASSDGDFETQYF. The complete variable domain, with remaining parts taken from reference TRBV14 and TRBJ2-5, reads EAGVTQFPSHSVIEKGQTVTLRCDPISGHDNLYWYRRVMGKEIKFLLHFVKESKQDESGMPNNRFLAERTGGTYSTLKVQPAELEDSGVYFCASSDGDFETQYFGPGTRLLVL.

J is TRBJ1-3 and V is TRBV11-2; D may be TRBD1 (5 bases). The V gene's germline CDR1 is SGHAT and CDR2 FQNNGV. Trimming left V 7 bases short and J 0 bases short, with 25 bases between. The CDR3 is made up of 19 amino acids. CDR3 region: CASNPWTRAQDYSGNTIYF. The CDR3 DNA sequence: TGTGCCAGCAACCCCTGGACAAGGGCCCAAGATTACTCTGGAAACACCATATATTTT.

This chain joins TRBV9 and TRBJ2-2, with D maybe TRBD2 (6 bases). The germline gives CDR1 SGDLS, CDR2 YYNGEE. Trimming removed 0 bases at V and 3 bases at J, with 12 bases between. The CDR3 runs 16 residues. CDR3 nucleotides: TGTGCCAGCAGCGTAGGAGGAGGGCGGCACACCGGGGAGCTGTTTTTT. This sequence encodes CASSVGGGRHTGELFF.

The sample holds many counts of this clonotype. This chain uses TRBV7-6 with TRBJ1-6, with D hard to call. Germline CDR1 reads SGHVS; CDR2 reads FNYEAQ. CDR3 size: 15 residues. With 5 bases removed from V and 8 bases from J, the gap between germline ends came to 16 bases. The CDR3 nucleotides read TGTGCCAGCAGCCAAAGGCCGTCGGCCCATTCACCCCTCCACTTT. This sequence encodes CASSQRPSAHSPLHF.

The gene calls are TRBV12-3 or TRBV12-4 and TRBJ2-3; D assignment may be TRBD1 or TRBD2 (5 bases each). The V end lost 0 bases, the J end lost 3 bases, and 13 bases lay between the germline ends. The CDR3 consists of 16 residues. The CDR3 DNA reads TGTGCCAGCAGTTTAGCCGACCCCTGGGGGACAGATACGCAGTATTTT. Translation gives CASSLADPWGTDTQYF.

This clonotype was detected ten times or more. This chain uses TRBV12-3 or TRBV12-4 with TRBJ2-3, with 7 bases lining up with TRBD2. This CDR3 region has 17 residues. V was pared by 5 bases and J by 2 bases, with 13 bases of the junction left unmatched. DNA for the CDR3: TGTGCCAGCAGTAGAGTCCCCCGGGACTACACCACAGATACGCAGTATTTT. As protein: CASSRVPRDYTTDTQYF.

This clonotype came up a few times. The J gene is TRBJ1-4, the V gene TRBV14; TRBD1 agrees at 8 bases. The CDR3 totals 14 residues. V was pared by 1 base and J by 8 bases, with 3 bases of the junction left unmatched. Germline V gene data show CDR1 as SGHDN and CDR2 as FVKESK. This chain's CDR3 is CASSQGTGNEKLFF. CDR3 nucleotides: TGTGCCAGCAGCCAAGGGACAGGGAACGAAAAACTGTTTTTT.

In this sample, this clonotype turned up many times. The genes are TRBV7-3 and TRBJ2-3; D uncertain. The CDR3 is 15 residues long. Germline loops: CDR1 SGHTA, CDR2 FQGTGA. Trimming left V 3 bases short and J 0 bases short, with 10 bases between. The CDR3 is CASSFGVTSTDTQYF. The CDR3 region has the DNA TGTGCCAGCAGCTTTGGGGTCACTAGCACAGATACGCAGTATTTT.